These 14 T cell receptor beta chains were sequenced from one sample in a study of blood T cells in healthy people across ages. Together with a sample-barcoded 5' primer, a J-beta primer mix was included in a second PCR lasting about 6 to 11 cycles. Using its own MiXCR run on the 5' RACE reads, TCRdb lists one record per CDR3 protein. The sample has over a million distinct CDR3 sequences, roughly 64% seen once. The specimen sequenced was blood. Source of these receptors: a man aged 18 to 29 in good health.

The chain has TRBV12-3 or TRBV12-4 and TRBJ2-5; TRBD1 matches 7 bases. The CDR3 extends over 13 amino acids. V was pared by 10 bases and J by 11 bases, with 16 bases of the junction left unmatched. The CDR3 DNA sequence: TGTGCCACTTCGACAGGGTCTTGGGTGGAGCAGTACTTC. Encoded protein: CATSTGSWVEQYF.

This clonotype was observed once. The CDR3 sequence: CASSPGLWSNQPQHF. CDR3 DNA: TGTGCCAGCAGCCCGGGACTGTGGTCAAATCAGCCCCAGCATTTT. The J gene is TRBJ1-5, the V gene TRBV7-9, with a tentative D call TRBD1 (5 bases). Per germline, CDR1 SEHNR and CDR2 FQNEAQ (reference sequence). V lost 5 bases and J 4 bases, leaving 15 bases between the germline ends. The CDR3 is 15 residues long.

This chain connects TRBV27 to TRBJ2-5; no firm D call. The CDR3 length is 17 residues. CDR1 and CDR2 from the germline V gene are MNHEY and SMNVEV (reference sequence). Trimming left V 9 bases short and J 2 bases short, with 25 bases between. The CDR3 is CASRSTGTAEQQETQYF. DNA of the CDR3: TGTGCCAGTCGCTCCACCGGCACTGCTGAGCAACAAGAGACCCAGTACTTC.

The chain is built from TRBV7-8 and TRBJ1-5, with TRBD1 as a possible D gene (6 bases). The CDR3 length is 16 residues. V lost 5 bases and J 0 bases, leaving 14 bases between the germline ends. CDR1 and CDR2 (germline): SGHVS, FQNEAQ. CDR3 nucleotide sequence: TGTGCCAGCAGCCTACAGGGCCGATATAGCAATCAGCCCCAGCATTTT. As protein: CASSLQGRYSNQPQHF. Supplemented by reference TRBV7-8 and TRBJ1-5, the full variable domain reads GAGVSQSPRYKVAKRGQDVALRCDPISGHVSLFWYQQALGQGPEFLTYFQNEAQLDKSGLPSDRFFAERPEGSVSTLKIQRTQQEDSAVYLCASSLQGRYSNQPQHFGDGTRLSIL.

The DNA for the CDR3 is TGTGCCAGCAGTCCGGGACCCGACTCCCAAAACAATGAGCAGTTCTTC. Protein: CASSPGPDSQNNEQFF. The chain is built from TRBV6-5 and TRBJ2-1, with D perhaps matching TRBD1 or TRBD2 (5 bases each). Germline assignment: CDR1 MNHEY and CDR2 SVGAGI. CDR3 length: 16 residues. V was trimmed by 5 bases and J by 5 bases, leaving 19 bases between them.

The CDR3 nucleotides are TGCAGTGCTCGAACAGAGACCCAGTACTTC. Its translation: CSARTETQYF. The chain couples TRBV20-1 to TRBJ2-5; D gene unclear. Germline V gives CDR1 DFQATT, CDR2 SNEGSKA (reference sequence). Trimming took 5 bases from V and 4 from J, leaving 5 bases between them. CDR3 length: 10 residues.

The chain has TRBV11-2 and TRBJ1-2; 9 positions agree with TRBD1. After removal of 4 bases from V and 3 bases from J, the junction contained 3 bases not matched to a gene. Per the germline V gene, CDR1 is SGHAT and CDR2 is FQNNGV. This CDR3 spans 14 amino acids. The CDR3 region is CASSSGTGYYGYTF. The CDR3 DNA reads as TGTGCCAGCAGCTCCGGGACAGGGTACTATGGCTACACCTTC.

Ten or more counts support this clonotype. The gene calls are TRBV7-9 and TRBJ2-7; D not certain. The CDR3 totals 11 residues. CDR1 and CDR2 from the germline V gene are SEHNR and FQNEAQ (reference sequence). V lost 3 bases and J lost 6, with 6 bases in between. CDR3 protein: CASSLIGEQYF. In DNA, the CDR3 is TGTGCCAGCAGCTTGATCGGCGAGCAGTACTTC.

Remarks on this clonotype: This may stem from a read error, because a much larger clone lies one nucleotide away. The rearrangement links TRBV6-1 to TRBJ2-5; TRBD2 is a possible D gene (6 bases). The germline V gene has CDR1 MNHNS and CDR2 SASEGT. This CDR3 contains 15 residues. Here the CDR3 DNA reads TGTGCCCGCAGTGAAGCTGGGGGGATCCGGGAGACCCAGTACTTC. Translating it yields CARSEAGGIRETQYF.

This clonotype was recorded a few times. The V gene is TRBV10-3, the J gene TRBJ2-7; D is perhaps TRBD1 or TRBD2 (6 bases each). CDR3 length: 11 amino acids. Looked up from germline, CDR1 is ENHRY and CDR2 is SYGVKD. The V end lost 9 bases, the J end lost 5 bases, and 11 bases lay between the germline ends. The CDR3 DNA reads TGTGCCATTCGAAGGGGGGACGAGCAGTACTTC. It is translated as CAIRRGDEQYF.

The gene calls are TRBV12-3 or TRBV12-4 and TRBJ2-3, with unresolved D. This CDR3 is 15 amino acids long. V dropped 5 bases and J dropped 2 bases, with 14 bases sitting between them. The CDR3 loop is CASSLDQQVTDTQYF. In DNA, the CDR3 is TGTGCCAGCAGTCTCGACCAGCAGGTCACAGATACGCAGTATTTT.

This clonotype was detected a few times. The chain couples TRBV3-1 to TRBJ2-7, with D perhaps TRBD2 (5 bases). This CDR3 contains 12 residues. Trimming stripped 5 bases from V and 4 bases from J, with 9 bases between. Germline V gene sequence: CDR1 LGHDT, CDR2 YNNKEL (reference sequence). The CDR3 here is CASSNVAYEQYF. The DNA for the CDR3 is TGTGCCAGCAGCAACGTAGCGTACGAGCAGTACTTC.

As regards this clonotype: Mismatch with germline at one junction end may stem from a read error. This sequence joins TRBV7-9 and TRBJ1-2; no firm D call. The CDR3 sequence is 16 residues long. Germline lookup yields CDR1 SEHNR and CDR2 FQNEAQ (reference sequence). The DNA of the CDR3 is TGTGCCACCAGCAAGGTCCAACGGTCGGGTAACTATGGCTACACCTTC. Translated, it gives CATSKVQRSGNYGYTF.

V usage is TRBV5-1 and J usage is TRBJ2-5, with 7 bases aligning to TRBD2. Germline CDR1 reads SGHRS; CDR2 reads YFSETQ. There are 17 residues in the CDR3. The J segment lost 4 bases and the V segment lost 0 bases, leaving 12 bases of the junction unmatched. The CDR3 loop reads CASSLGDWAGVGETQYF. The CDR3 region has the DNA TGCGCCAGCAGCTTGGGCGACTGGGCGGGAGTAGGAGAGACCCAGTACTTC.